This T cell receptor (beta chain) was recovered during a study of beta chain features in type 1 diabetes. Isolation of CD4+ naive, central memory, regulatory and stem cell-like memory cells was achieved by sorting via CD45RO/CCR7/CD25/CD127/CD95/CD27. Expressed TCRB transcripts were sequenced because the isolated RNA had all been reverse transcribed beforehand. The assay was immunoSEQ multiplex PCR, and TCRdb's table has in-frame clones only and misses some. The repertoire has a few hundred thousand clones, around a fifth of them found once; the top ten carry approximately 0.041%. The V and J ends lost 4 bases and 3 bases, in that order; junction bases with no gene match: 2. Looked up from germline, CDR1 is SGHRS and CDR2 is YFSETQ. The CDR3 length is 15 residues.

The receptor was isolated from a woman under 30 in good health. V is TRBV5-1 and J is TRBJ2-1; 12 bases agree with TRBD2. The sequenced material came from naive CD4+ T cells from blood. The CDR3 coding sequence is TGCGCCAGCAGCGCGGGACTAGCGGGCTACAATGAGCAGTTCTTC. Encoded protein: CASSAGLAGYNEQFF.